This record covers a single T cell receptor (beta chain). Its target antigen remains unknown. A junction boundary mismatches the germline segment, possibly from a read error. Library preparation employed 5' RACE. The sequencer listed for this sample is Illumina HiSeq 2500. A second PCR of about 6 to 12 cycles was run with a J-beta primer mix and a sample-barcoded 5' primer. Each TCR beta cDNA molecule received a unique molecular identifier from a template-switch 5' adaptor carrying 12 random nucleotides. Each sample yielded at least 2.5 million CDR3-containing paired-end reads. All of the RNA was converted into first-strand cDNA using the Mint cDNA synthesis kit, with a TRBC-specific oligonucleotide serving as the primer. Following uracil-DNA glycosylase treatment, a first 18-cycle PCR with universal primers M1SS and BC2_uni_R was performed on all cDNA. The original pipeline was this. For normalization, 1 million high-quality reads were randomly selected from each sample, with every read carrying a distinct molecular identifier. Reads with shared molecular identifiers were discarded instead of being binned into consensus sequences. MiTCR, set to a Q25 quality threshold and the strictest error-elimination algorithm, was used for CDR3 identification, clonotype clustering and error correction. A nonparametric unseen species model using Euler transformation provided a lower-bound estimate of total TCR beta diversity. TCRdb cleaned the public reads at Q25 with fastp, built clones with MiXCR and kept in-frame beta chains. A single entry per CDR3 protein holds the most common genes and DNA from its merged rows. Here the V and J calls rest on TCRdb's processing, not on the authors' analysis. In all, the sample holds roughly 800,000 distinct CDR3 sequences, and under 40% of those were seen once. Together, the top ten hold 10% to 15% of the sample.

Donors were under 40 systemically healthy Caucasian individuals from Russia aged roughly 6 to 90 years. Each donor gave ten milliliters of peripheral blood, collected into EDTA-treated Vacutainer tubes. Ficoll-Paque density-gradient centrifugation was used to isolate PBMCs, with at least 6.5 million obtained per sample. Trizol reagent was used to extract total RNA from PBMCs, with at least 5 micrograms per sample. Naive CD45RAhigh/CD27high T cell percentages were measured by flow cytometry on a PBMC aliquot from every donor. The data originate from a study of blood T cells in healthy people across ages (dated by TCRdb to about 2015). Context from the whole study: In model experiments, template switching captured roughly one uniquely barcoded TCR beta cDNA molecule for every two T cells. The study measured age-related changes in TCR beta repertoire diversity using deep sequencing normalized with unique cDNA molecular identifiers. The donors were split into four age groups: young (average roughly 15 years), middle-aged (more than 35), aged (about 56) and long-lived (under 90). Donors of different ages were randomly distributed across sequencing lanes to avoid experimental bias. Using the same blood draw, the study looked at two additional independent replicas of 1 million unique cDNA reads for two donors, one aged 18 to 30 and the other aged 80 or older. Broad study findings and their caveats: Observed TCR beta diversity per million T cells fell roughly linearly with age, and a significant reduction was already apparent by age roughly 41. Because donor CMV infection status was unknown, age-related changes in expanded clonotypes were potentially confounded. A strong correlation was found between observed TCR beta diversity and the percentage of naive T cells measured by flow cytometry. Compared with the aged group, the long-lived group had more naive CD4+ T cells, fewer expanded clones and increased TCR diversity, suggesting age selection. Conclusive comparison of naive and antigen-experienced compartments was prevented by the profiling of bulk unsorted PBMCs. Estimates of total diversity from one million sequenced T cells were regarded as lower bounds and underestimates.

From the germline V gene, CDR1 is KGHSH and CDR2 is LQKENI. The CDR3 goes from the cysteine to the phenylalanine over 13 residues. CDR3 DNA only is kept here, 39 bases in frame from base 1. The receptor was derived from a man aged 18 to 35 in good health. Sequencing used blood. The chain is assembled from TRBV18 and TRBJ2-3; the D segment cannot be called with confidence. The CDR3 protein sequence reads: CASAPGPVDTQYF. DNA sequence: TGTGCCAGCGCACCAGGACCCGTGGATACGCAGTATTTT.